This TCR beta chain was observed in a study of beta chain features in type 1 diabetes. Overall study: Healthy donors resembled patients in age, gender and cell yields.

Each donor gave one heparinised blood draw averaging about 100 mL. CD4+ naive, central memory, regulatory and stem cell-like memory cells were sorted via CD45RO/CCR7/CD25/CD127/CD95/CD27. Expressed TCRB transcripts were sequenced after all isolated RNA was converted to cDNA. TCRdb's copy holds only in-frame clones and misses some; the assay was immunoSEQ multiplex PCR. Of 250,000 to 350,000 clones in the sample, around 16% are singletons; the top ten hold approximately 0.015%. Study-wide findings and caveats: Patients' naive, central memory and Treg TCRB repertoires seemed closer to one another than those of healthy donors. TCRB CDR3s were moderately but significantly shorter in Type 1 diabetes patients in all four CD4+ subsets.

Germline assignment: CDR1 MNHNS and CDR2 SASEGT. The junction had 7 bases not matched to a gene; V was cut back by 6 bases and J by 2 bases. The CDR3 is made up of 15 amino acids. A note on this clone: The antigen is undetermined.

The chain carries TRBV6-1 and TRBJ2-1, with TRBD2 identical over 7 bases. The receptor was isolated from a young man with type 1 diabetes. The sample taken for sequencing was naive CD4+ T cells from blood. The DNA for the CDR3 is TGTGCCAGCAGCGCTGGCGGGAGACCCTACAATGAGCAGTTCTTC. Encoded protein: CASSAGGRPYNEQFF.